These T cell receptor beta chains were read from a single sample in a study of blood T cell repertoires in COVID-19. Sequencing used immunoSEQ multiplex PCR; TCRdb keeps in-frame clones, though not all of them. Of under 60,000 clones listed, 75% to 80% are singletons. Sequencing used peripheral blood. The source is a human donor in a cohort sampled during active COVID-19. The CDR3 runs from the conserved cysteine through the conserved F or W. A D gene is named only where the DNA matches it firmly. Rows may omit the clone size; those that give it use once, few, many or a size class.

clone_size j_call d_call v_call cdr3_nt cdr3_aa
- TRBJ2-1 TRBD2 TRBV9 TGTGCCAGCAGCCAACTAGCGGGGGGGCCGGATGAGCAGTTCTTC CASSQLAGGPDEQFF
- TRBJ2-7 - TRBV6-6 TGTGCCAGCAGCAGTCCGGGGAGTCGGCAGTACTTC CASSSPGSRQYF
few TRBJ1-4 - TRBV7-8 TGTGCCAGCAGCTTGGGAGGGTGGGGTGAAAAACTGTTTTTT CASSLGGWGEKLFF
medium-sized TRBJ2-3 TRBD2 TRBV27 TGTGCCAGCAGTGAAGGACTAGCGGGCCTCACAGATACGCAGTATTTT CASSEGLAGLTDTQYF
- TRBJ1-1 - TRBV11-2 TGTGCCAGCAGCCTTTCAGGGTTGGGCACTGAAGCTTTCTTT CASSLSGLGTEAFF
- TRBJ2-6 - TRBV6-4 TGTGCCAGCAGACGAGTGCCTGGGGCCAACGTCCTGACTTTC CASRRVPGANVLTF
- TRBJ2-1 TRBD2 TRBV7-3 TGTGCCACGGGACTAGCGGGGGCCAATGAGCAGTTCTTC CATGLAGANEQFF
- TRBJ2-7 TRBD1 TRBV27 TGTGCCAGCAGTTTAGACAGGGTCTACGAGCAGTACTTC CASSLDRVYEQYF
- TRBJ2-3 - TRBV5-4 TGTGCAGGCAGTCCCGGCCAGGCAGATACGCAGTATTTT CAGSPGQADTQYF
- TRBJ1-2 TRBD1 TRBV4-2 TGTGCCAGCAGCCAGCAGGGACAGGGGTGGGATGGCTACACCTTC CASSQQGQGWDGYTF
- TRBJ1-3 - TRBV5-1 TGCGCCAGCAGCTTGGTCCCTACAGGGACCTCTGGAAACACCATATATTTT CASSLVPTGTSGNTIYF
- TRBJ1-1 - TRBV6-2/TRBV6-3 TGTGCCAGCAGTGATTGGGACATAACGAACACTGAAGCTTTCTTT CASSDWDITNTEAFF
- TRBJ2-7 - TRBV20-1 TGCAGTGCTAGTGATCGTAGCGGTTACTACGAGCAGTACTTC CSASDRSGYYEQYF
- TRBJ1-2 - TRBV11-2 TGTGCCAGCAGCTTAGTGTCGGGGGTCTATGGCTACACCTTC CASSLVSGVYGYTF
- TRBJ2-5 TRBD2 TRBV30 TGTGCCTGGGGGGGACTAGAAGAGACCCAGTACTTC CAWGGLEETQYF
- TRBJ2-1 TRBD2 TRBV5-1 TGCGCCAGCAGCTCCTTAGCGGGACGCGGTGAGCAGTTCTTC CASSSLAGRGEQFF
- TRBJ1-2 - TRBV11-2 TGTGCCAGCAGCTTAGGGCAGGGCTATGGCTACACCTTC CASSLGQGYGYTF
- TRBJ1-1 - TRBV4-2 TGTGCCAGCAGCCAAAGTACAGGGCTGAACACTGAAGCTTTCTTT CASSQSTGLNTEAFF